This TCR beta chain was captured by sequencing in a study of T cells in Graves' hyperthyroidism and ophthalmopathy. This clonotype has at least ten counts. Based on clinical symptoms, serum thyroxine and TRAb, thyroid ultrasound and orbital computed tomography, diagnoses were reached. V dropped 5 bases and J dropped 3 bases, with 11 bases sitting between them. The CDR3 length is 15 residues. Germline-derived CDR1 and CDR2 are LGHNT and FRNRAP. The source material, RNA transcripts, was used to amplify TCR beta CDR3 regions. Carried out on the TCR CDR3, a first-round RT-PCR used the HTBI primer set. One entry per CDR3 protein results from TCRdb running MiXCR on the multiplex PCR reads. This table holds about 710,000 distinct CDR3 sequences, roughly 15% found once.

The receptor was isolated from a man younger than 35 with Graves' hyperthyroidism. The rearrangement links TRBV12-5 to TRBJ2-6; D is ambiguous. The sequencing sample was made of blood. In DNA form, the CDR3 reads TGTGCTAGTGGTCCGAACTCCGGTGGGGCCAACGTCCTGACTTTC. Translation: CASGPNSGGANVLTF.